This T cell receptor beta chain was identified during a study of neurological immune-mediated disorders. Study outcomes and limitations: None of the CDR3 amino acid sequences of expanded clones were shared across subjects, and this suggested private repertoires in all groups.

The team produced cDNA through 5'RACE using 10-nucleotide random UMIs. One entry per CDR3 protein results from TCRdb running MiXCR on the 5' RACE reads. This sample yields under 90,000 distinct CDR3 sequences, of which approximately 10% are seen a single time; 9.5% to 10% belongs to the top ten. V lost 3 bases and J lost 3, with 6 bases in between. The CDR3 runs 13 residues. Time point: longitudinal time-point 1 (baseline). A total of 2 million PBMCs stored at -80 degrees C provided the unsorted libraries. In its sample, this clonotype was seen many times. No antigen is known for it. Source material: PBMCs. This sequence joins TRBV12-3 or TRBV12-4 and TRBJ1-5; D is ambiguous. This TCR came from a man aged 30 to 45 in good health. CDR3 sequence: CASSFGDNQPQHF. CDR3 DNA: TGTGCCAGCAGTTTCGGGGACAATCAGCCCCAGCATTTT.